This T cell receptor (beta chain) was recovered during a study of cytomegalovirus exposure and HLA in healthy donors. Trimming pared 5 bases from V and 3 bases from J, leaving 14 bases between. This CDR3 is built from 16 residues. Germline V gene sequence: CDR1 MNHEY, CDR2 SMNVEV (reference sequence). The PCR had 60 Vbeta and 13 Jbeta primers. The protocol was immunoSEQ multiplex PCR, while the TCRdb copy is restricted to in-frame clones and leaves out a portion. Its table lists more than 95,000 clones. The TCR was taken from a man younger than 40 in good health and CMV-seronegative. The sample comprised PBMCs. The rearrangement uses TRBV27 and TRBJ1-6; D perhaps matches TRBD1 (6 bases). The CDR3 region has the DNA TGTGCCAGCAGTCTCAGGGGAGACGACTATAATTCACCCCTCCACTTT. Its protein product is CASSLRGDDYNSPLHF.